Below, 14 T cell receptor beta chains from the same sample are listed, as sequenced in a study of blood T cell repertoires in COVID-19. The protocol was immunoSEQ multiplex PCR, while the TCRdb copy is restricted to in-frame clones and leaves out a portion. The data hold over 200,000 clones, with approximately 82% observed a single time. Sequenced material: peripheral blood. The source is a woman in her forties or fifties with acute or convalescent COVID-19.

J is TRBJ2-3 and V is TRBV30; 11 bases line up with TRBD2. The germline V gene encodes CDR1 GTSNPN and CDR2 SVGIG (reference sequence). Germline trimming cut 3 bases from V and 3 bases from J; bases unmatched to any gene: 8. The CDR3 has 16 residues. CDR3 nucleotide sequence: TGTGCCTGGAGCTCCCTCGGGACTAGCGGTACAGATACGCAGTATTTT. Amino acids: CAWSSLGTSGTDTQYF.

This rearrangement joins TRBV5-1 to TRBJ1-2; 7 nucleotides line up with TRBD1. V shed 4 bases and J 0 bases; nucleotides not matched to a gene: 3. The CDR3 spans 14 residues. In germline, CDR1 is SGHRS, CDR2 YFSETQ. CDR3 sequence (DNA): TGCGCCAGCAGCCCGGGACAGCCTAACTATGGCTACACCTTC. It codes for CASSPGQPNYGYTF.

This clone has just one count. The chain links TRBV18 to TRBJ1-3, with 7 bases lining up with TRBD1. Germline loops: CDR1 KGHSH, CDR2 LQKENI. This CDR3 is 16 amino acids long. V gave up 6 bases and J gave up 2 bases; unmatched junction bases: 10. The DNA of the CDR3 is TGTGCCAGCTCCCCTCGGGACAGTCAAACTGGAAACACCATATATTTT. Translation: CASSPRDSQTGNTIYF.

The V gene is TRBV6-5, the J gene TRBJ2-7, with a weak D call TRBD2 (6 bases). Germline V gene lookup returns CDR1 MNHEY and CDR2 SVGAGI. With 5 bases removed from V and 0 bases from J, the gap between germline ends came to 11 bases. The CDR3 loop spans 14 amino acids. CDR3 protein: CASSRAGLSYEQYF. The CDR3 coding sequence is TGTGCCAGCAGTCGCGCGGGACTCTCCTACGAGCAGTACTTC.

CDR3 nucleotides: TGTGCCAGCAGCGGGGAGGAGGTTTCCTATGGCTACACCTTC. As protein: CASSGEEVSYGYTF. This chain joins TRBV9 and TRBJ1-2, with D unresolved. Trimming pared 3 bases from V and 4 bases from J, leaving 13 bases between. The CDR3 is 14 residues long. Germline assignment: CDR1 SGDLS and CDR2 YYNGEE.

J is TRBJ2-7 and V is TRBV14, with TRBD1 matching 10 bases. The ends lost 4 bases at V and 6 bases at J; junction bases unmatched: 12. Germline lookup yields CDR1 SGHDN and CDR2 FVKESK. This CDR3 spans 16 amino acids. CDR3 protein: CASSRLGGQGSGEQYF. CDR3 in DNA: TGTGCCAGCAGCCGGTTAGGGGGACAGGGGTCTGGCGAGCAGTACTTC.

This clone showed up many times. The chain has TRBV11-2 and TRBJ2-7, with 8 bases that match TRBD1. V dropped 5 bases and J dropped 5; count of bases not matched to a gene: 11. The CDR3 loop spans 15 amino acids. Germline loops: CDR1 SGHAT, CDR2 FQNNGV. The CDR3 region has the DNA TGTGCCAGCAGCCACCATGCCGACAGGGGTCACGAGCAGTACTTC. This translates into CASSHHADRGHEQYF.

V is TRBV27 and J is TRBJ1-4, with 7 bases fitting TRBD1. Trimming took 6 bases from V and 8 from J; bases not matched to a gene: 12. Germline assignment: CDR1 MNHEY and CDR2 SMNVEV (reference sequence). The CDR3 spans 15 residues. As DNA, the CDR3 is TGTGCCAGCAGGGGGCAGGGGGGACGTAGCGAAAAACTGTTTTTT. It is translated as CASRGQGGRSEKLFF.

The chain carries TRBV3-1 (or the pseudogene TRBV3-2) and TRBJ1-1; D is undetermined. The CDR3 loop spans 19 amino acids. Trimming removed 0 bases from V and 0 bases from J, with 20 bases in between. CDR1 is LGHDT, CDR2 YNNKEL, per germline (reference sequence). CDR3 coding DNA: TGTGCCAGCAGCCAAGATGGGCGGGCAGGTAGCATCATGAACACTGAAGCTTTCTTT. Translation gives CASSQDGRAGSIMNTEAFF.

For the CDR3, the DNA is TGTGCCAGCAGCCAAGAACTGACAGGGGCTAACTATGGCTACACCTTC. As protein: CASSQELTGANYGYTF. This chain uses TRBV3-1 (or the pseudogene TRBV3-2) with TRBJ1-2; 8 bases match TRBD1. The trim removed 0 bases at V and 0 bases at J, leaving 3 bases unmatched. The CDR3 runs to 16 residues. The germline V gene has CDR1 LGHDT and CDR2 YNNKEL (reference sequence).

The V call is TRBV7-6, the J call TRBJ2-5; 11 nucleotides match TRBD2. This CDR3 has 15 residues. Germline loops: CDR1 SGHVS, CDR2 FNYEAQ. Trimming at V came to 3 bases and at J to 2 bases, leaving 2 bases not matched to a gene. CDR3 DNA sequence: TGTGCCAGCAGCTTTAGCGGGAGGGCGCAAGAGACCCAGTACTTC. As protein: CASSFSGRAQETQYF. The variable domain in full, with the rest retrieved from reference TRBV7-6 and TRBJ2-5, is GAGVSQSPRYKVTKRGQDVALRCDPISGHVSLYWYRQALGQGPEFLTYFNYEAQQDKSGLPNDRFSAERPEGSISTLTIQRTEQRDSAMYRCASSFSGRAQETQYFGPGTRLLVL.

The gene calls are TRBV6-5 and TRBJ1-2; 7 bases are shared with TRBD1. Unmatched junction bases numbered 7, after V lost 5 bases and J lost 7 bases. Germline lookup yields CDR1 MNHEY and CDR2 SVGAGI. The CDR3 loop spans 13 amino acids. The CDR3 DNA reads as TGTGCCAGCAGTATTCGACAGGGTGGTGGCTACACCTTC. Translation gives CASSIRQGGGYTF.

This clone was observed a handful of times. This chain links TRBV2 with TRBJ2-7; the match to TRBD2 covers 14 bases. This CDR3 has 19 residues. In germline, CDR1 is SNHLY, CDR2 FYNNEI. With V trimmed by 3 bases and J by 5 bases, 15 bases remained unmatched. Written as DNA, the CDR3 is TGTGCCAGCAGTGAGAGTATGACTAGCGGGAGGGCCGGGGGACACGAGCAGTACTTC. This codes for CASSESMTSGRAGGHEQYF.

V is TRBV30 and J is TRBJ1-2, with D possibly TRBD1 on 6 matching bases. Trimming removed 7 bases from V and 7 bases from J, with 22 bases in between. This CDR3 contains 14 residues. CDR1 GTSNPN and CDR2 SVGIG come from the germline V gene (reference sequence). CDR3 sequence: CAFTGTFPVGGYTF. The CDR3 region has the DNA TGTGCCTTCACCGGGACATTCCCTGTGGGTGGCTACACCTTC. Supplemented by reference TRBV30 and TRBJ1-2, the full variable domain reads SQTIHQWPATLVQPVGSPLSLECTVEGTSNPNLYWYRQAAGRGLQLLFYSVGIGQISSEVPQNLSASRPQDRQFILSSKKLLLSDSGFYLCAFTGTFPVGGYTFGSGTRLTVV.